A single sample gave rise to the 20 T cell receptor beta chains below, sequenced in a study of T cells in Graves' hyperthyroidism and ophthalmopathy. Template material for amplifying TCR beta CDR3 regions consisted of RNA transcripts. The TCR CDR3 was amplified in a first-round RT-PCR using the HTBI primer set. Each CDR3 protein is one row after TCRdb ran MiXCR on the multiplex PCR reads. The sample contains about 500,000 distinct CDR3 sequences, under 20% of which appear only once. Material: blood. The receptors come from a woman in her late teens or twenties with Graves' ophthalmopathy.

In its sample, this clonotype was seen many times. The chain joins TRBV6-5 to TRBJ1-1; 9 bases map to TRBD1. J gave up 1 base and V 2 bases, and 5 bases lay outside the gene matches. CDR3 length: 16 residues. Germline V gene sequence: CDR1 MNHEY, CDR2 SVGAGI. In nucleotides, the CDR3 is TGTGCCAGCAGTTACGAACTGGGACAGGGGAACACTGAAGCTTTCTTT. It is translated as CASSYELGQGNTEAFF.

Comment on this clonotype: Its ends do not fully match the called genes, so a read error is possible. The chain links TRBV28 to TRBJ2-2; 10 nucleotides align to TRBD2. The CDR3 spans 17 residues. Per germline, CDR1 MDHEN and CDR2 SYDVKM. Written as DNA, the CDR3 is TGTGCCTGCAGACCAATAGCGGGAGGCTGGGGCACCGGGGAGCTGTTTTTT. Encoded protein: CACRPIAGGWGTGELFF.

The V call is TRBV7-9, the J call TRBJ2-1; 13 bases match TRBD2. The V and J ends lost 5 bases and 6 bases, in that order; junction bases with no gene match: 10. In germline, CDR1 is SEHNR, CDR2 FQNEAQ (reference sequence). This CDR3 region has 17 residues. CDR3: CASSPRTSGSVGNEQFF. Written as DNA, the CDR3 is TGTGCCAGCAGCCCTCGGACTAGCGGGAGTGTCGGCAATGAGCAGTTCTTC.

This clonotype showed up many times. This rearrangement joins TRBV7-2 to TRBJ1-5; TRBD1 matches at 9 bases. This CDR3 has 14 amino acids. The V gene end was trimmed by 4 bases and the J gene end by 4 bases; junction bases not matched to a gene: 2. Germline V gene sequence: CDR1 SGHTA, CDR2 FQGNSA. In DNA, the CDR3 is TGTGCCAGCAGCTCACAGGGGGCAAATCAGCCCCAGCATTTT. Its translation is CASSSQGANQPQHF.

V gene TRBV27 combines with J gene TRBJ1-2, with 8 bases lining up with TRBD1. The V and J ends lost 4 bases and 5 bases, in that order; junction bases with no gene match: 3. This CDR3 spans 13 amino acids. Germline V gene lookup returns CDR1 MNHEY and CDR2 SMNVEV (reference sequence). CDR3 nucleotide sequence: TGTGCCAGCAGTTCTTGGACAGGGTATGGCTACACCTTC. This sequence encodes CASSSWTGYGYTF.

Notes on this clonotype: Possible read error: a much larger clone is one base away. The chain couples TRBV6-1 to TRBJ1-1; D not certain. V lost 2 bases to trimming and J lost 3 bases, with 13 bases between them. This CDR3 has 15 residues. In germline, CDR1 is MNHNS, CDR2 SASEGT. This CDR3 reads CASSESWQLDTEAFF. The CDR3 DNA follows: TGTGCCAGCAGTGAATCTTGGCAGTTGGACACTGAAGCTTTCTTT.

V usage is TRBV6-1 and J usage is TRBJ1-4; 8 positions match TRBD1. CDR3 size: 15 residues. J lost 1 base, V lost 9 bases, and 7 bases had no gene match. Germline V gene lookup returns CDR1 MNHNS and CDR2 SASEGT. The CDR3 nucleotides read TGTGCCAGTGCCGGGACAGGCGGAACTAATGAAAAACTGTTTTTT. Translating gives CASAGTGGTNEKLFF.

The chain uses TRBV20-1 and TRBJ2-1, with TRBD2 identical over 12 bases. This CDR3 has 13 residues. Germline values: CDR1 DFQATT, CDR2 SNEGSKA (reference sequence). V gave up 2 bases and J gave up 8 bases; unmatched junction bases: 1. In DNA, the CDR3 is TGCAGTGCTAGACTAGCGGGAGGGGATGAGCAGTTCTTC. Its translation is CSARLAGGDEQFF.

In this sample, this clonotype turned up a few times. V usage is TRBV4-1 and J usage is TRBJ1-5; D uncertain. The V end lost 1 base, the J end lost 4 bases, and 11 bases lay between the germline ends. Germline loops: CDR1 MGHRA, CDR2 YSYEKL. CDR3 length: 15 residues. CDR3 sequence reads: CASSQGRALNQPQHF. DNA of the CDR3: TGCGCCAGCAGCCAAGGTCGGGCCCTGAATCAGCCCCAGCATTTT.

The table lists this clonotype with many counts. V is TRBV27 and J is TRBJ2-7; TRBD1 is a possible D gene (5 bases). There are 16 residues in the CDR3. V gave up 5 bases and J gave up 0 bases, with 17 bases separating them. Looked up from germline, CDR1 is MNHEY and CDR2 is SMNVEV (reference sequence). As DNA, the CDR3 is TGTGCCAGCAGTGGGCACAACAGGATGGGCTCCTACGAGCAGTACTTC. Translation gives CASSGHNRMGSYEQYF.

On this clonotype itself: Just one base apart from a much larger clone, this may be a read error. The V gene is TRBV10-1, the J gene TRBJ1-6, with D unresolved. Trimming took 10 bases from V and 11 from J, leaving 15 bases between them. Germline V gives CDR1 WNHNN, CDR2 SYGVQD (reference sequence). This CDR3 has 12 amino acids. CDR3 in DNA: TGCGCCAACAGCGTTCCGAATCCACCCCTCCACTTT. Translation: CANSVPNPPLHF.

This clonotype was counted only a few times. CDR3 residues: CASSGGRNYEQYF. DNA for the CDR3: TGTGCCAGCAGTGGGGGGAGAAACTACGAGCAGTACTTC. The chain couples TRBV28 to TRBJ2-7, with D possibly TRBD2 on 6 matching bases. The CDR3 extends over 13 amino acids. Trimming left V 5 bases short and J 3 bases short, with 11 bases between. The germline V gene encodes CDR1 MDHEN and CDR2 SYDVKM. Full variable domain (missing parts from reference TRBV28 and TRBJ2-7): DVKVTQSSRYLVKRTGEKVFLECVQDMDHENMFWYRQDPGLGLRLIYFSYDVKMKEKGDIPEGYSVSREKKERFSLILESASTNQTSMYLCASSGGRNYEQYFGPGTRLTVT.

This clonotype has ten or more counts. V usage is TRBV19 and J usage is TRBJ2-7; D may correspond to TRBD1 or TRBD2 (5 bases each). Germline V CDR1 and CDR2: LNHDA, SQIVND (reference sequence). The CDR3 has 13 residues. CDR3 DNA sequence: TGTGCTAGTTCCGGGACGGAGTCCTACGAGCAGTACTTC. This sequence encodes CASSGTESYEQYF.

This clonotype was found many times. V is TRBV30 and J is TRBJ1-6, with TRBD1 matching 9 bases. CDR3 length: 14 residues. With 3 bases clipped from V and 10 bases from J, the junction kept 7 bases outside the gene matches. The V gene's germline CDR1 is GTSNPN and CDR2 SVGIG (reference sequence). The CDR3 is CAWRGGQGWSPLHF. In DNA form, the CDR3 reads TGTGCCTGGAGGGGGGGACAGGGATGGTCACCCCTCCACTTT.

The V gene is TRBV28, the J gene TRBJ2-5; a weak D match, TRBD2 (5 bases). Deletions cut 2 bases from V and 4 bases from J, with 17 bases between. The CDR3 consists of 16 residues. Germline V CDR1 and CDR2: MDHEN, SYDVKM. The CDR3 DNA sequence: TGTGCCAGCAGTTTAAACCCCGGCGGGTCGGGAGAGACCCAGTACTTC. Translation gives CASSLNPGGSGETQYF.

The chain links TRBV7-9 to TRBJ1-4; 9 nucleotides align to TRBD1. Trimming took 4 bases from V and 6 from J; bases not matched to a gene: 6. The CDR3 is 15 residues long. Germline V gene sequence: CDR1 SEHNR, CDR2 FQNEAQ (reference sequence). CDR3 sequence (DNA): TGTGCCAGCAGCTCGAACAGGGGGCTGGATGAAAAACTGTTTTTT. The encoded protein is CASSSNRGLDEKLFF.

This clonotype came up many times. The rearrangement uses TRBV7-6 and TRBJ1-1; 7 bases are a match to TRBD1. CDR3 length: 15 residues. Trimming cost V 1 base and J 0 bases; bases outside gene matches: 2. Per the germline V gene, CDR1 is SGHVS and CDR2 is FNYEAQ. The CDR3: CASSLGRGVNTEAFF. The CDR3 bases are TGTGCCAGCAGCTTAGGCAGGGGGGTGAACACTGAAGCTTTCTTT.

This clonotype has at least ten counts. The chain carries TRBV30 and TRBJ1-5; D possibly corresponds to TRBD1 (6 bases). Trimming pared 2 bases from V and 6 bases from J, leaving 14 bases between. The V gene's germline CDR1 is GTSNPN and CDR2 SVGIG (reference sequence). The CDR3 is 14 amino acids. In nucleotides, the CDR3 is TGTGCCTGGAGTACAGGGTTCTCGTCTCAGCCCCAGCATTTT. As protein: CAWSTGFSSQPQHF.

The rearrangement joins TRBV28 to TRBJ2-7; possible D gene TRBD2, 5 bases. Germline CDR1 MDHEN, CDR2 SYDVKM. V lost 3 bases and J lost 5, with 8 bases in between. The CDR3 runs to 12 residues. CDR3 region: CASSFGGHEQYF. The CDR3 DNA sequence: TGTGCCAGCAGTTTTGGAGGTCACGAGCAGTACTTC.

This clonotype was found many times. The chain carries TRBV12-3 or TRBV12-4 and TRBJ1-1; maybe TRBD1 (5 bases). The CDR3 is made up of 15 amino acids. The germline V and J ends were trimmed by 1 base and 6 bases, with 15 bases remaining between them. The CDR3 region is CASSLGFGGRPEAFF. Here the CDR3 DNA reads TGTGCCAGCAGTTTAGGTTTTGGGGGTCGGCCTGAAGCTTTCTTT.